These T cell receptor beta chains were read from a single sample in a study of blood T cell repertoires in COVID-19. Only in-frame clones appear in the TCRdb table, and some are missing; sequencing was by immunoSEQ multiplex PCR. Of about 150,000 clones in the sample, roughly 84% were seen once. Sequencing was done on a sample of peripheral blood. The source of these receptors is a woman aged 55 to 70 with COVID-19, enrolled during active disease. Both conserved end residues are part of each CDR3. The order of the fields is clone size, V gene, J gene, D gene, CDR3 DNA, CDR3 protein. The D gene is left open where the match is weak. Where a row states a size, it is once, few, many or the class of an expanded clone; other rows omit it.

clone_size: -; v_call: TRBV12-5; j_call: TRBJ1-1; d_call: -; cdr3_nt: TGTGCTAGTGGTCTGAACGGGGGAACTGAAGCTTTCTTT; cdr3_aa: CASGLNGGTEAFF
clone_size: -; v_call: TRBV27; j_call: TRBJ2-7; d_call: TRBD1; cdr3_nt: TGTGCCAGCAGTTTATCCGGGACAGGGAATGAGCAGTACTTC; cdr3_aa: CASSLSGTGNEQYF
clone_size: -; v_call: TRBV4-2; j_call: TRBJ1-4; d_call: TRBD1; cdr3_nt: TGTGCCAGCAGCCAAGAGCGTGGGGACAGGGCAGGAAGCGAAAAACTGTTTTTT; cdr3_aa: CASSQERGDRAGSEKLFF
clone_size: -; v_call: TRBV19; j_call: TRBJ1-1; d_call: -; cdr3_nt: TGTGCCAGTAGATTGAGCCAAATGGGACATTCGAACACTGAAGCTTTCTTT; cdr3_aa: CASRLSQMGHSNTEAFF
clone_size: -; v_call: TRBV30; j_call: TRBJ1-2; d_call: -; cdr3_nt: TGTGCCTGTACCGGTTGGGACTCCAAGGCGGGCTACACCTTC; cdr3_aa: CACTGWDSKAGYTF
clone_size: -; v_call: TRBV5-4; j_call: TRBJ2-1; d_call: -; cdr3_nt: TGTGCCAGCAGCTTGGGGCTCCATAATGAGCAGTTCTTC; cdr3_aa: CASSLGLHNEQFF
clone_size: -; v_call: TRBV28; j_call: TRBJ1-1; d_call: -; cdr3_nt: TGTGCCAGCAGTCCTTCGGCCTGGGGGCGGACTGAAGCTTTCTTT; cdr3_aa: CASSPSAWGRTEAFF
clone_size: -; v_call: TRBV2; j_call: TRBJ1-1; d_call: TRBD1; cdr3_nt: TGTGCCAGCGGGGCAGGGGGCAACACTGAAGCTTTCTTT; cdr3_aa: CASGAGGNTEAFF
clone_size: -; v_call: TRBV5-1; j_call: TRBJ1-1; d_call: TRBD1; cdr3_nt: TGCGCCAGCAGCCCTGGGACAGCCACCATGGACACTGAAGCTTTCTTT; cdr3_aa: CASSPGTATMDTEAFF
clone_size: -; v_call: TRBV27; j_call: TRBJ1-2; d_call: -; cdr3_nt: TGTGCCAGCAGTTTATCCGGGAACGATGGCTACACCTTC; cdr3_aa: CASSLSGNDGYTF
clone_size: -; v_call: TRBV3-1/TRBV3-2; j_call: TRBJ1-2; d_call: -; cdr3_nt: TGTGCCAGCAGCCAGTCTAGGTTGAGGCAGAACCTTAACTATGGCTACACCTTC; cdr3_aa: CASSQSRLRQNLNYGYTF
clone_size: once; v_call: TRBV6-2/TRBV6-3; j_call: TRBJ1-1; d_call: -; cdr3_nt: TGTGCCAGCAGTTACTCGAGAGGCGCTGAAGCTTTCTTT; cdr3_aa: CASSYSRGAEAFF
clone_size: -; v_call: TRBV9; j_call: TRBJ2-1; d_call: TRBD1; cdr3_nt: TGTGCCAGCAGCGTCCGGGACAGGGTCTACAATGAGCAGTTCTTC; cdr3_aa: CASSVRDRVYNEQFF
clone_size: few; v_call: TRBV10-3; j_call: TRBJ2-5; d_call: -; cdr3_nt: TGTGCCACCCGAGGACAGCAAGAGACCCAGTACTTC; cdr3_aa: CATRGQQETQYF
clone_size: -; v_call: TRBV6-4; j_call: TRBJ1-5; d_call: TRBD1; cdr3_nt: TGTGCCAGCAGCCGCGACAGGGGCAATCAGCCCCAGCATTTT; cdr3_aa: CASSRDRGNQPQHF
clone_size: -; v_call: TRBV19; j_call: TRBJ1-1; d_call: -; cdr3_nt: TGTGCCAGTAGTCCGGGTTTAAACACTGAAGCTTTCTTT; cdr3_aa: CASSPGLNTEAFF
clone_size: -; v_call: TRBV9; j_call: TRBJ2-1; d_call: -; cdr3_nt: TGTGCCAGCAGCTCTCGGGAGTACGACAATGAGCAGTTCTTC; cdr3_aa: CASSSREYDNEQFF
clone_size: -; v_call: TRBV11-2; j_call: TRBJ1-1; d_call: -; cdr3_nt: TGTGCCAGCACCCTATCAGGCGTAATGAACACTGAAGCTTTCTTT; cdr3_aa: CASTLSGVMNTEAFF
clone_size: -; v_call: TRBV7-3; j_call: TRBJ2-1; d_call: TRBD1; cdr3_nt: TGTGCCAGCAGCCAGGGGGTAGGGGGCTACAATGAGCAGTTCTTC; cdr3_aa: CASSQGVGGYNEQFF
clone_size: few; v_call: TRBV6-6; j_call: TRBJ1-6; d_call: -; cdr3_nt: TGTGCCAGCAGTTTGTACCGGGACAAAGTTCCCCTCCACTTT; cdr3_aa: CASSLYRDKVPLHF
clone_size: -; v_call: TRBV12-5; j_call: TRBJ2-1; d_call: -; cdr3_nt: TGTGCTATAGAGGGGGAGATTCACAATGAGCAGTTCTTC; cdr3_aa: CAIEGEIHNEQFF
clone_size: few; v_call: TRBV6-6; j_call: TRBJ1-2; d_call: -; cdr3_nt: TGTGCCACCGGACTACCGGGACGCAACTATGGCTACACCTTC; cdr3_aa: CATGLPGRNYGYTF
clone_size: -; v_call: TRBV4-1; j_call: TRBJ1-4; d_call: -; cdr3_nt: TGCGCCAGCAGCCAAGGGCGGTCGAAATCCTTCGGAGATGAAAAACTGTTTTTT; cdr3_aa: CASSQGRSKSFGDEKLFF
clone_size: once; v_call: TRBV5-1; j_call: TRBJ1-4; d_call: -; cdr3_nt: TGCGCCAGCAGCCCTGGGGGGGTTCGGGAAGAAAAACTGTTTTTT; cdr3_aa: CASSPGGVREEKLFF
clone_size: -; v_call: TRBV6-5; j_call: TRBJ1-2; d_call: -; cdr3_nt: TGTGCCAGCAGTCGCCTGGGAGGGTCGGCTGGCTACACCTTC; cdr3_aa: CASSRLGGSAGYTF
clone_size: -; v_call: TRBV28; j_call: TRBJ1-2; d_call: TRBD1; cdr3_nt: TGTGCCAGCAGTCACGACAGGGATTATGGCTACACCTTC; cdr3_aa: CASSHDRDYGYTF
clone_size: -; v_call: TRBV5-1; j_call: TRBJ1-1; d_call: -; cdr3_nt: TGCGCCAGCAGCTTTCAGGAGGGGACCTATTTCCGCACTGAAGCTTTCTTT; cdr3_aa: CASSFQEGTYFRTEAFF
clone_size: -; v_call: TRBV3-1/TRBV3-2; j_call: TRBJ2-7; d_call: -; cdr3_nt: TGTGCCAGCAGCCTAGCGGCCTACGAGCAGTACTTC; cdr3_aa: CASSLAAYEQYF
clone_size: -; v_call: TRBV30; j_call: TRBJ1-1; d_call: -; cdr3_nt: TGTGTCTGGAGCCCTACCGGGAACACTGAAGCTTTCTTT; cdr3_aa: CVWSPTGNTEAFF
clone_size: -; v_call: TRBV2; j_call: TRBJ1-1; d_call: -; cdr3_nt: TGTGCCAGCAGTACTTCCGGGACTCCGGCTTTCTTT; cdr3_aa: CASSTSGTPAFF
clone_size: -; v_call: TRBV11-3; j_call: TRBJ2-1; d_call: -; cdr3_nt: TGTGCCAGCAGAAATAATGCCGACGGGGATGAGCAGTTCTTC; cdr3_aa: CASRNNADGDEQFF
clone_size: -; v_call: TRBV7-8; j_call: TRBJ2-1; d_call: TRBD2; cdr3_nt: TGTGCCAGCAGCTTAGGCGGGAGTCCCAATGAGCAGTTCTTC; cdr3_aa: CASSLGGSPNEQFF
clone_size: once; v_call: TRBV5-1; j_call: TRBJ1-3; d_call: -; cdr3_nt: TGCGCCAGCAGCTCCGGGAGCGTGCTCTCTGGAAACACCATATATTTT; cdr3_aa: CASSSGSVLSGNTIYF
clone_size: -; v_call: TRBV7-9; j_call: TRBJ2-3; d_call: TRBD2; cdr3_nt: TGTGCCAGCAGCTTGGGACTAGCCGCGACAGATACGCAGTATTTT; cdr3_aa: CASSLGLAATDTQYF
clone_size: -; v_call: TRBV29-1; j_call: TRBJ2-7; d_call: TRBD2; cdr3_nt: TGCAGCGTTAAAGGACTAGCGGGAGTATTAGGCGAGCAGTACTTC; cdr3_aa: CSVKGLAGVLGEQYF
clone_size: -; v_call: TRBV12-3/TRBV12-4; j_call: TRBJ1-4; d_call: -; cdr3_nt: TGTGCCAGCAGTTTAGGGACAGTGAAAAAACTGTTTTTT; cdr3_aa: CASSLGTVKKLFF
clone_size: -; v_call: TRBV4-2; j_call: TRBJ1-2; d_call: -; cdr3_nt: TGTGCCAGCAGCCGCAGACAGGAAGCGGACTATGGCTACACCTTC; cdr3_aa: CASSRRQEADYGYTF
clone_size: -; v_call: TRBV10-3; j_call: TRBJ1-5; d_call: -; cdr3_nt: TGTGCCATCAAGGGGGAGGGTCGAAGCAATCAGCCCCAGCATTTT; cdr3_aa: CAIKGEGRSNQPQHF
clone_size: -; v_call: TRBV20-1; j_call: TRBJ2-7; d_call: TRBD2; cdr3_nt: TGCAGTGCTAGTAAGAGCGGGATCGGTTACGAGCAGTACTTC; cdr3_aa: CSASKSGIGYEQYF
clone_size: few; v_call: TRBV18; j_call: TRBJ2-1; d_call: TRBD2; cdr3_nt: TGTGCCAGCTCACCAAATAGGCGGGGGAGCTACAATGAGCAGTTCTTC; cdr3_aa: CASSPNRRGSYNEQFF
clone_size: -; v_call: TRBV10-3; j_call: TRBJ1-4; d_call: -; cdr3_nt: TGTGCCATCAGTGAGGGGCGGGGAAATGAAAAACTGTTTTTT; cdr3_aa: CAISEGRGNEKLFF
clone_size: -; v_call: TRBV29-1; j_call: TRBJ1-5; d_call: -; cdr3_nt: TGCAGCGTTGTCTTCGCGGGAGGGGACAATCAGCCCCAGCATTTT; cdr3_aa: CSVVFAGGDNQPQHF